A single sample gave rise to the 13 T cell receptor beta chains below, sequenced in a study of T-cell reconstitution after alpha-beta-depleted transplantation in children. The library targeted TCRbeta and was prepared with unique molecular identifiers. TCRdb reprocessed the PCR reads via MiXCR and lists one record per CDR3 protein. The data hold some 400,000 distinct CDR3 sequences, with 20% observed a single time. The sequences come from PBMCs from the stem cell graft donor, collected from the stem cell graft. Receptors originate from a human donor who donated a stem cell graft to a child with acute myeloid leukemia.

The chain carries TRBV7-2 and TRBJ2-3; D call uncertain. Between the trimmed V and J ends, which lost 5 bases and 6 bases, there was a span of 9 bases. CDR1 and CDR2 from the germline V gene are SGHTA and FQGNSA. This CDR3 region has 12 residues. Written as DNA, the CDR3 is TGTGCCAGCAGCGCGCTTTGGGATACGCAGTATTTT. As protein: CASSALWDTQYF.

For this clonotype: A much larger clone differs from this one at a single base, so this may be a read error. A read error is likely, as this CDR3 ends without the conserved phenylalanine or tryptophan. The chain couples TRBV20-1 to TRBJ2-3, with a possible D match to TRBD1 (5 bases). The V end lost 1 base, the J end lost 0 bases, and 8 bases lay between the germline ends. This CDR3 has 14 residues. CDR1 and CDR2 (germline): DFQATT, SNEGSKA (reference sequence). The CDR3 is CSARGTRSTDTQYY. The CDR3 DNA is TGCAGTGCTAGAGGGACAAGAAGCACAGATACGCAGTATTAT.

The V call is TRBV24-1, the J call TRBJ1-2, with D possibly matching TRBD1 (6 bases). Germline CDR1 is KGHDR and CDR2 is SFDVKD. V was cut by 4 bases and J by 0 bases, with 17 bases left in between. This CDR3 spans 17 amino acids. The CDR3 sequence is CATSEDGPGQANYGYTF. The DNA of the CDR3 is TGTGCCACCAGTGAGGATGGACCGGGACAAGCTAACTATGGCTACACCTTC.

The table lists this clonotype with many counts. The chain carries TRBV20-1 and TRBJ2-7; possibly TRBD1 for D (5 bases). The CDR3 runs to 12 residues. CDR1 is DFQATT, CDR2 SNEGSKA, per germline (reference sequence). Trimming shortened V by 2 bases and J by 4 bases, and 9 bases separated the two germline ends. The CDR3: CSARQDRYEQYF. The CDR3 DNA reads TGCAGTGCTAGACAAGACAGATACGAGCAGTACTTC.

This clonotype has at least ten counts. The chain links TRBV20-1 to TRBJ2-7, with 15 bases fitting TRBD2. This CDR3 contains 16 residues. CDR1 and CDR2 from the germline V gene are DFQATT and SNEGSKA (reference sequence). V was pared by 2 bases and J by 5 bases, with 7 bases of the junction left unmatched. As DNA, the CDR3 is TGCAGTGCTAGAACCGGGACTAGCGGGAGGACACACGAGCAGTACTTC. Its protein is CSARTGTSGRTHEQYF.

This clonotype has more than one count but fewer than ten. The rearrangement uses TRBV10-2 and TRBJ2-1; tentatively, D is TRBD2 (7 bases). Germline V gene data show CDR1 as WSHSY and CDR2 as SAAADI. The CDR3 consists of 15 residues. V dropped 6 bases and J dropped 4 bases, with 16 bases sitting between them. The CDR3 here is CASSPRGGLYNEQFF. The CDR3 coding sequence is TGCGCCAGCAGCCCAAGGGGGGGACTGTACAATGAGCAGTTCTTC.

At least ten counts were recorded for this clonotype. V and J are TRBV29-1 and TRBJ2-1, with TRBD2 identical over 9 bases. Trimming took 4 bases from V and 5 from J; bases not matched to a gene: 6. CDR3 size: 14 residues. The germline CDR1 and CDR2 sequences are SQVTM and ANQGSEA. The CDR3 region has the DNA TGCAGCGTTGGAAGGCGGGGGGGCAACAATGAGCAGTTCTTC. It translates to CSVGRRGGNNEQFF.

J is TRBJ2-4 and V is TRBV12-3 or TRBV12-4, with D perhaps TRBD1 (7 bases). Trimming took off 10 bases at V and 6 bases at J, with 25 bases between the two ends. This CDR3 comprises 16 residues. The CDR3 bases are TGTGCCACGGGCAGGGGGGTCGGGGAAAGGGGAAACATTCAGTACTTC. This codes for CATGRGVGERGNIQYF.

V is TRBV20-1 and J is TRBJ1-5, with 10 nucleotides matching TRBD1. Germline V lookup: CDR1 DFQATT, CDR2 SNEGSKA (reference sequence). The length of the CDR3 is 15 residues. Trimming removed 3 bases from V and 3 bases from J; junction bases left unmatched: 5. As DNA, the CDR3 is TGCAGTGCTAGTCAGGGACAGGGGATCAATCAGCCCCAGCATTTT. It specifies CSASQGQGINQPQHF.

There are a few counts of this clonotype. The J gene is TRBJ2-3, the V gene TRBV9; TRBD2 agrees at 12 bases. The CDR3 extends over 18 amino acids. J was trimmed by 3 bases and V by 0 bases; bases with no gene match: 8. CDR1 SGDLS and CDR2 YYNGEE come from the germline V gene. CDR3 sequence reads: CASSVEASGRALTDTQYF. The CDR3, as DNA: TGTGCCAGCAGCGTAGAGGCTAGCGGGAGGGCCTTAACAGATACGCAGTATTTT.

The V and J genes are TRBV20-1 and TRBJ1-3; 8 bases match TRBD1. The germline V gene has CDR1 DFQATT and CDR2 SNEGSKA (reference sequence). The V segment lost 5 bases and the J segment 0 bases; nucleotides outside the gene matches: 3. The CDR3 is made up of 14 amino acids. CDR3 DNA sequence: TGCAGTGCTCAACAGGGGGGCTCTGGAAACACCATATATTTT. Its translation is CSAQQGGSGNTIYF.

This clonotype was picked up a small number of times. This chain joins TRBV2 and TRBJ1-2; 7 bases match TRBD1. CDR3 length: 13 amino acids. Germline-derived CDR1 and CDR2 are SNHLY and FYNNEI. Germline trimming cut 6 bases from V and 3 bases from J; bases unmatched to any gene: 4. The CDR3 sequence is CASRTQGDYGYTF. The CDR3 DNA follows: TGTGCCAGCAGGACCCAGGGGGACTATGGCTACACCTTC.

This clonotype came up many times. The chain combines TRBV21-1 with TRBJ2-1. TRBV21-1 is a pseudogene segment. CDR3 length: 11 amino acids. This CDR3 reads CASSKGGEQFF. CDR3 in DNA: TGTGCCAGCAGCAAGGGTGGTGAGCAGTTCTTC.